The 19 T cell receptor beta chains given below trace back to one sample, sequenced in a study of blood T cells in healthy people across ages. It was with a sample-barcoded 5' primer and a J-beta primer mix that a second PCR of roughly 7 to 11 cycles was run. TCRdb recomputed calls from the 5' RACE reads with MiXCR, one row per CDR3 protein. The profile covers 750,000 to 1,000,000 distinct CDR3 sequences, with almost 30% appearing a single time and roughly 10% taken by the ten largest. The same data also contributed to another study, on T cells of mothers and their children.

Sequencing was performed on blood. These receptors originate from a middle-aged woman in good health.

As concerns this clonotype: A much larger clone differs by one base, so this may be a read error. This rearrangement joins TRBV24-1 to TRBJ2-5; perhaps D is TRBD1 or TRBD2 (5 bases each). The CDR3 runs to 19 residues. V was shortened by 8 bases and J by 3 bases, with 30 bases between the two germline ends. Germline loops: CDR1 KGHDR, CDR2 SFDVKD. The CDR3 region is CATNAQPGPLIGGEETQYF. CDR3 nucleotide sequence: TGTGCCACCAATGCTCAACCGGGACCCCTGATAGGTGGGGAAGAGACCCAGTACTTC.

The genes are TRBV7-2 and TRBJ1-3; D not resolved. The CDR3 extends over 14 amino acids. V was trimmed by 6 bases and J by 0 bases, leaving 9 bases between them. The germline CDR1 and CDR2 sequences are SGHTA and FQGNSA. The CDR3 sequence is CASSEASSGNTIYF. The CDR3 nucleotides are TGTGCCAGCAGTGAGGCCAGCTCTGGAAACACCATATATTTT. The entire variable domain, with the rest obtained from reference TRBV7-2 and TRBJ1-3, is as follows: GAGVSQSPSNKVTEKGKDVELRCDPISGHTALYWYRQSLGQGLEFLIYFQGNSAPDKSGLPSDRFSAERTGGSVSTLTIQRTQQEDSAVYLCASSEASSGNTIYFGEGSWLTVV.

This clonotype showed up just a few times. The chain has TRBV15 and TRBJ2-2, with D unclear. Germline V gene sequence: CDR1 LNHNV, CDR2 YYDKDF (reference sequence). V gave up 5 bases and J gave up 4 bases, with 8 bases separating them. CDR3 length: 13 residues. CDR3 loop: CATSSAGTGELFF. CDR3 sequence (DNA): TGTGCCACCAGCTCAGCCGGCACCGGGGAGCTGTTTTTT.

This clonotype has only a few counts. The gene calls are TRBV29-1 and TRBJ2-1; the match to TRBD2 covers 11 bases. CDR3 size: 16 residues. The V gene's germline CDR1 is SQVTM and CDR2 ANQGSEA. V was pared by 6 bases and J by 9 bases, with 16 bases of the junction left unmatched. CDR3 amino acids: CSVTSGGPPHLREQFF. As DNA, the CDR3 is TGCAGCGTAACTAGCGGGGGTCCCCCCCATCTGCGTGAGCAGTTCTTC.

This clonotype appeared many times. The rearrangement uses TRBV4-2 and TRBJ1-2, with no clear D. V was cut by 4 bases and J by 9 bases, with 18 bases left in between. CDR3 size: 14 residues. Per the germline V gene, CDR1 is LGHNA and CDR2 is YNFKEQ. CDR3 in DNA: TGTGCCAGCAGCCGAGCAGGTCAGCATCGTAGCTACACCTTC. Amino acid sequence: CASSRAGQHRSYTF.

This clonotype was recorded many times. This rearrangement joins TRBV4-3 to TRBJ2-5, with D perhaps TRBD1 (5 bases). Germline V gives CDR1 LGHNA, CDR2 YSLEER. Trimming took off 0 bases at V and 5 bases at J, with 10 bases between the two ends. CDR3 length equals 14 residues. CDR3 protein: CASSQDRGHETQYF. Written as DNA, the CDR3 is TGCGCCAGCAGCCAAGATCGAGGACACGAGACCCAGTACTTC.

This clonotype has a count of ten or more. The rearrangement links TRBV19 to TRBJ2-7; 9 bases match TRBD2. The ends lost 3 bases at V and 0 bases at J; junction bases unmatched: 3. This CDR3 is 15 amino acids long. Germline V gene lookup returns CDR1 LNHDA and CDR2 SQIVND (reference sequence). This CDR3 is CASSIRLADSYEQYF. The CDR3 DNA follows: TGTGCCAGTAGTATCAGACTAGCGGACTCCTACGAGCAGTACTTC.

This clonotype has just a few counts. This chain connects TRBV30 to TRBJ2-1, with D possibly being TRBD1 or TRBD2 (6 bases each). Germline V gene lookup returns CDR1 GTSNPN and CDR2 SVGIG (reference sequence). CDR3 length: 14 amino acids. Trimming shortened V by 2 bases and J by 3 bases, and 11 bases separated the two germline ends. The CDR3 DNA is TGTGCCTGGAGTAGGGGGGTCGTCTACAATGAGCAGTTCTTC. Protein: CAWSRGVVYNEQFF.

This clonotype was observed at least ten times. The V gene is TRBV4-1, the J gene TRBJ2-7; D remains unclear. The ends were cut back, 1 base at V and 4 bases at J, with 14 bases in the middle. The CDR3 sequence is 15 residues long. Germline V gives CDR1 MGHRA, CDR2 YSYEKL. The CDR3 DNA reads TGCGCCAGCAGCCAAGGGCCCTGGGCAGGTTACGAGCAGTACTTC. Its protein is CASSQGPWAGYEQYF.

This clonotype has a handful of counts. This chain joins TRBV7-2 and TRBJ1-2; maybe TRBD1 (5 bases). The CDR3 covers 14 residues. Germline CDR1 reads SGHTA; CDR2 reads FQGNSA. Between the trimmed V and J ends, which lost 10 bases and 0 bases, there was a span of 15 bases. The DNA for the CDR3 is TGTGCCATTCGCGACGGGACCTCTAACTATGGCTACACCTTC. It codes for CAIRDGTSNYGYTF.

This clonotype was recorded many times. The junction departs from germline at one end; a sequencing error may be responsible. V gene TRBV12-3 or TRBV12-4 combines with J gene TRBJ1-4; 7 bases match TRBD1. There are 14 residues in the CDR3. Written as DNA, the CDR3 is TGCGCCAGCAGCCCCGGGACAGTTAATGAAAAACTGTTTTTT. This codes for CASSPGTVNEKLFF.

This clonotype has at least ten counts. This chain uses TRBV12-3 or TRBV12-4 with TRBJ1-2; 11 nucleotides agree with TRBD1. The CDR3 consists of 15 residues. V trimming: 5 bases; J trimming: 6 bases; junction bases outside the gene matches: 8. The DNA of the CDR3 is TGTGCCAGCAGTCCCGCGGACAGGGGGCATCATGGCTACACCTTC. Its translation is CASSPADRGHHGYTF.

The chain recombines TRBV5-1 with TRBJ2-3; 9 positions match TRBD1. Losses at the gene ends were 3 bases for V and 2 bases for J; bases not matched to a gene: 4. This CDR3 region has 15 residues. Germline V gene sequence: CDR1 SGHRS, CDR2 YFSETQ. CDR3 in DNA: TGCGCCAGCAGCTGGGGACAGGGTCCCACAGATACGCAGTATTTT. Its translation: CASSWGQGPTDTQYF.

This clonotype was counted only a few times. This chain joins TRBV7-9 and TRBJ2-5; 10 bases are a match to TRBD2. V was pared by 5 bases and J by 3 bases, with 12 bases of the junction left unmatched. This CDR3 spans 17 amino acids. Germline CDR1 reads SEHNR; CDR2 reads FQNEAQ (reference sequence). CDR3 sequence (DNA): TGTGCCAGCAGCCGAGGTCTAGCGGGGGCCGGGGAAGAGACCCAGTACTTC. Its protein is CASSRGLAGAGEETQYF.

This clonotype appeared a few times. The chain employs TRBV6-1 and TRBJ2-7; 8 nucleotides line up with TRBD2. Germline CDR1 is MNHNS and CDR2 is SASEGT. J was trimmed by 6 bases and V by 6 bases; bases with no gene match: 22. The CDR3 covers 18 residues. The CDR3 nucleotides read TGTGCCAGCAGCCGAGGGTCTCTAGCGGGTTCACGAGGCCGCGAGCAGTACTTC. Residues: CASSRGSLAGSRGREQYF.

This clonotype was seen repeatedly, ten times or more. The chain employs TRBV11-2 and TRBJ2-5; D is uncertain. V shed 3 bases and J shed 5 bases, with 7 bases lying between them. The germline CDR1 and CDR2 sequences are SGHAT and FQNNGV. CDR3 length equals 12 residues. The CDR3 is CASSFNFETQYF. CDR3 nucleotide sequence: TGTGCCAGCAGCTTCAACTTCGAGACCCAGTACTTC.

With regard to this clonotype: The junction departs from the called germline gene at one end, perhaps through a read error. The chain uses TRBV7-9 and TRBJ1-1; weak D call: TRBD1 (5 bases). CDR1 and CDR2 from the germline V gene are SEHNR and FQNEAQ (reference sequence). CDR3 length equals 16 residues. Here the CDR3 DNA reads TGTGCCAGCAGCCAAATCGGGGGTAGGCGAAACACTGCAGCTTTCTTT. Residues: CASSQIGGRRNTAAFF.

The genes are TRBV5-1 and TRBJ2-7; 12 bases are shared with TRBD1. The CDR3 loop spans 15 amino acids. CDR1 is SGHRS, CDR2 YFSETQ, per germline. Unmatched junction bases numbered 7, after V lost 4 bases and J lost 5 bases. CDR3 coding DNA: TGCGCCAGCAGCAATGGGACAGGGGGCATCCACGAGCAGTACTTC. Its protein is CASSNGTGGIHEQYF.

There are many counts of this clonotype. The gene calls are TRBV7-3 and TRBJ2-7, with 8 nucleotides matching TRBD2. This CDR3 region has 15 residues. The germline V gene has CDR1 SGHTA and CDR2 FQGTGA. J gave up 3 bases and V 5 bases, and 9 bases lay outside the gene matches. The CDR3 DNA is TGTGCCAGCAGCCTCGGAGGCAGCGGGGGCTACGAGCAGTACTTC. This encodes CASSLGGSGGYEQYF.